The 12 T cell receptor beta chains presented below share a single source sample, sequenced in a study of T cells in Graves' hyperthyroidism and ophthalmopathy. It was RNA transcripts that yielded the amplified TCR beta CDR3 regions. The HTBI primer set drove a first-round RT-PCR of the TCR CDR3. From the multiplex PCR reads, TCRdb called clonotypes with MiXCR, one entry per CDR3 protein. The sample shows 500,000 to 650,000 distinct CDR3 sequences, about 15% of them seen only once. Sequencing used blood. The receptors originated from a woman aged 40 to 49 with Graves' hyperthyroidism.

This clonotype was found many times. This chain joins TRBV6-1 and TRBJ2-7; 7 positions match TRBD1. This CDR3 is built from 15 residues. Per the germline V gene, CDR1 is MNHNS and CDR2 is SASEGT. The V and J ends lost 5 bases and 0 bases, in that order; junction bases with no gene match: 7. The CDR3 sequence: CASSSSGTDSYEQYF. The CDR3 DNA reads as TGTGCCAGCAGTTCATCCGGGACAGACTCCTACGAGCAGTACTTC.

The chain has TRBV15 and TRBJ2-5; tentatively, D is TRBD2 (5 bases). Germline values: CDR1 LNHNV, CDR2 YYDKDF (reference sequence). CDR3 length: 10 residues. V lost 8 bases, J lost 5 bases, and 6 bases lay in between. CDR3 residues: CATGLETQYF. As DNA, the CDR3 is TGTGCCACCGGACTGGAGACCCAGTACTTC.

The V gene is TRBV2, the J gene TRBJ1-3; D might be TRBD1 (6 bases). With 8 bases removed from V and 4 bases from J, the gap between germline ends came to 24 bases. Germline loops: CDR1 SNHLY, CDR2 FYNNEI. The CDR3 consists of 17 residues. The CDR3 DNA sequence: TGTGCCAGCTCCACCGACGGGGGGCTTTTATCCGGAAACACCATATATTTT. This gives the protein CASSTDGGLLSGNTIYF.

This clonotype occurred many times. The V call is TRBV13, the J call TRBJ2-1; TRBD2 matches 12 bases. V lost 4 bases to trimming and J lost 7 bases; unmatched junction nucleotides: 8. Per the germline V gene, CDR1 is PRHDT and CDR2 is FYEKMQ (reference sequence). The CDR3 runs 16 residues. CDR3 sequence reads: CASSSHTGLAGNEQFF. Written as DNA, the CDR3 is TGTGCCAGCAGCTCACATACCGGACTAGCGGGGAATGAGCAGTTCTTC.

The chain combines TRBV28 with TRBJ1-6, with D tentatively TRBD1 (5 bases). The CDR3 length is 12 residues. CDR1 is MDHEN, CDR2 SYDVKM, per germline. Trimming shortened V by 3 bases and J by 17 bases, and 14 bases separated the two germline ends. This chain's CDR3 is CASSFSQGLIHF. DNA for the CDR3: TGTGCCAGCAGTTTTAGTCAGGGTCTGATCCACTTT.

This clonotype was counted at least ten times. The V gene is TRBV2, the J gene TRBJ2-3; maybe TRBD1 (6 bases). This CDR3 spans 14 amino acids. Trimming pared 7 bases from V and 1 base from J, leaving 12 bases between. Germline V gene lookup returns CDR1 SNHLY and CDR2 FYNNEI. This CDR3 reads CASKDSQGTDTQYF. The CDR3, as DNA: TGTGCCAGCAAGGACAGCCAGGGCACAGATACGCAGTATTTT.

This clonotype came up many times. This sequence joins TRBV6-1 and TRBJ1-4; 9 bases align to TRBD1. V lost 5 bases and J lost 0; bases outside the gene matches: 4. CDR1 MNHNS and CDR2 SASEGT come from the germline V gene. The CDR3 runs 16 residues. CDR3 DNA sequence: TGTGCCAGCAGTCGGACAGGGGAAGCAACTAATGAAAAACTGTTTTTT. Its translation: CASSRTGEATNEKLFF.

This clonotype appeared many times. V is TRBV3-1 and J is TRBJ1-5, with unresolved D. V was trimmed by 1 base and J by 4 bases, leaving 11 bases between them. This CDR3 is 15 amino acids long. Germline V CDR1 and CDR2: LGHDT, YNNKEL (reference sequence). CDR3 amino acids: CASSQGASTNQPQHF. CDR3 in DNA: TGTGCCAGCAGCCAAGGAGCCTCGACGAATCAGCCCCAGCATTTT.

This clonotype has a count of ten or more. The rearrangement joins TRBV6-1 to TRBJ1-1; 7 bases line up with TRBD1. This CDR3 spans 14 amino acids. V lost 5 bases and J lost 5; bases outside the gene matches: 8. Germline assignment: CDR1 MNHNS and CDR2 SASEGT. CDR3 bases: TGTGCCAGCAGTCTCTTGACAGGGTGGACTGAAGCTTTCTTT. Translating gives CASSLLTGWTEAFF.

This clonotype was observed at least ten times. The chain carries TRBV5-1 and TRBJ1-3, with a weak D call TRBD1 (5 bases). Germline V gene sequence: CDR1 SGHRS, CDR2 YFSETQ. The CDR3 has 16 amino acids. The V end lost 2 bases, the J end lost 2 bases, and 14 bases lay between the germline ends. The CDR3 spells CASSFGGQRAGNTIYF. In DNA, the CDR3 is TGCGCCAGCAGCTTTGGGGGTCAGCGGGCTGGAAACACCATATATTTT.

This clonotype has only a few counts. The V and J genes are TRBV10-3 and TRBJ2-5; D unresolved. In germline, CDR1 is ENHRY, CDR2 SYGVKD. The V end was cut by 0 bases, the J end by 5 bases, with 1 base between. The CDR3 runs to 11 residues. CDR3 amino acids: CAISESETQYF. CDR3 DNA sequence: TGTGCCATCAGTGAGTCGGAGACCCAGTACTTC.

V gene TRBV27 combines with J gene TRBJ1-5; D is undetermined. CDR1 and CDR2 from the germline V gene are MNHEY and SMNVEV (reference sequence). The length of the CDR3 is 15 residues. V was clipped by 6 bases and J by 0 bases, with 12 bases between them. CDR3 nucleotide sequence: TGTGCCAGCAGCTACACAGCAGGTAGCAATCAGCCCCAGCATTTT. Translation gives CASSYTAGSNQPQHF.